This TCR beta chain is drawn from a study of PD-1 blockade in mismatch repair-deficient tumors. As for the study in general: Patients had approximately 12 mismatch repair-deficient cancer types, all previously treated and progressing. Study-level results: Tumor-resident clones, often absent from pretreatment blood, expanded after pembrolizumab and then contracted.

The repertoire was sequenced with immunoSEQ multiplex PCR; TCRdb's copy has only in-frame clones and lacks some. The table lists about 84,000 clones, roughly 80% of them singletons, with roughly 2.7% in the top ten. In this sample, this clone turned up a few times. The antigen is undetermined. Trimming at V came to 4 bases and at J to 1 base, leaving 9 bases not matched to a gene. Germline V lookup: CDR1 GTSNPN, CDR2 SVGIG (reference sequence). The CDR3 covers 16 residues. Every patient had mismatch repair deficiency by PCR or immunohistochemistry. TCR sequencing covered a few patients who responded to pembrolizumab.

This specimen consisted of peripheral blood, obtained 12 weeks after starting pembrolizumab. The genes are TRBV30 and TRBJ2-7; TRBD2 matches 11 bases. This clonotype originated in an adult with mismatch repair-deficient cancer. CDR3 protein: CAWNRRGLADSYEQYF. CDR3 bases: TGTGCCTGGAACCGGAGGGGACTAGCGGATTCCTACGAGCAGTACTTC.